The TCR beta chain described here comes from a study of early T cells in non-severe SARS-CoV-2 infection. In the study overall: Bulk RNA from unsorted whole blood was sequenced; chains were unpaired.

TCRdb reprocessed the 5' RACE reads with MiXCR, giving one entry per CDR3 protein. The data show 70,000 to 85,000 distinct CDR3 sequences, roughly an eighth seen once. Ten or more counts support this clonotype. Trimming stripped 1 base from V and 4 bases from J, with 2 bases between. Germline lookup yields CDR1 SEHNR and CDR2 FQNEAQ (reference sequence). This CDR3 comprises 12 residues. The gene calls are TRBV7-9 and TRBJ1-5; D is unresolved. This TCR came from an adult who was a healthcare worker with PCR-confirmed SARS-CoV-2 infection or an uninfected control (not recorded which). The donor label of this sample is uncertain. The sequenced sample was whole blood, obtained at baseline. CDR3 in DNA: TGTGCCAGCAGCTTAGGTAATCAGCCCCAGCATTTT. Its translation: CASSLGNQPQHF.